Listed here is a single TCR beta chain. No antigen is known for it. There are no base qualities to consult, and no much larger clone falls within one base. This specimen belongs to a study of post-analysis software for immune sequencing data (dated by TCRdb to the mid-2010s). For the wider study: Disease courses on record covered relapsing-remitting, secondary progressive and progressive-relapsing multiple sclerosis, though some patients had no subtype annotation. A subset of samples was prepared in parallel using single-end sample barcoding, then pooled and co-amplified after Illumina adapter ligation. The multiple sclerosis patient repertoires were compared with some twelve previously published healthy control repertoires from donors aged roughly 6 to 25 years.

TCR beta repertoires were profiled from peripheral blood of about a dozen young patients with multiple sclerosis to demonstrate the VDJtools post-analysis software. The multiple sclerosis patients were children and adolescents between roughly 6 and 16 years of age. Libraries were made using PCR. TCRdb lists the instrument as Illumina HiSeq 2500. To reduce PCR and sequencing biases, unique molecular identifiers were incorporated into the TCR beta cDNA libraries. Per 1 to 10 million input T cells, roughly 0.5 million cDNA molecules were obtained, such that each molecule approximated one T cell. The same protocol used for the earlier healthy control dataset was applied to prepare and sequence the patient libraries. Samples belonging to the same batch were prepared together, multiplexed and sequenced on a shared HiSeq lane. Processing in the source paper ran as follows. MIGEC handled the raw barcoded reads, throwing out single-read molecular identifier groups before consensus assembly and CDR3 extraction. VDJtools was used for post-analysis of the clonotype tables, and diversity was normalized by down-sampling every dataset to the size of the smallest sample. In repertoire overlap clustering, CDR3 amino acid sequences, but not nucleotide sequences, were matched to correct batch-related cross-sample contamination. TCRdb reprocessing: public reads trimmed at Q25 with fastp, clones called with MiXCR, in-frame beta chains kept. Entries are consolidated by CDR3 protein sequence, retaining the most common genes and DNA. The V and J calls and clone size are TCRdb's, not the authors'. The sample contains about 540,000 distinct CDR3 sequences, around 31% of them found a single time. Approximately 5.4% of the sample belongs to the ten largest clones.

Including the terminal cysteine and phenylalanine, the CDR3 comprises 16 residues. The retained sequence is limited to the CDR3, 48 bases, with the frame set at the first base. V was cut back by 1 base and J by 0 bases, leaving a gap of 10 bases between them. Per the germline V gene, MGHRA is the CDR1 and YSYEKL is the CDR2. Summary of the overall study and its limitations: The control group was slightly older than the multiple sclerosis patient group. About five TRBV segments, including TRBV5-6, TRBV5-1 and TRBV20-1, were significantly more frequent in patients than controls. Significantly lower normalized Chao1 diversity was found in multiple sclerosis patients than in controls, suggesting substantial peripheral T-cell clonal expansion. Strong co-clustering of samples prepared in the same batch was shown by direct clustering with F measure, prompting a batch-effect correction.

The sequence was obtained from a girl aged 2-17 years with multiple sclerosis. Here the chain combines TRBV4-1 and TRBJ2-1; the D segment could be TRBD1, given 5 matching bases. The sample consisted of blood. The nucleotide sequence is TGCGCCAGCAGCCAAGGGGGCGCGATCTCCTACAATGAGCAGTTCTTC. It codes for CASSQGGAISYNEQFF.